The entry below gives a single T cell receptor (beta chain) sequence along with its context. Its antigen remains unknown. These data come from a study of cytomegalovirus exposure and HLA in healthy donors. Regarding the study as a whole: Sequencing depth roughly uniform across donors was assumed in presence/absence analyses. Rarity held for most TCR sequences, but there were some public TCRs that occurred in many donors. What was likely a sequencing artifact was a cluster of highly shared sequence variants.

The germline V gene encodes CDR1 MGHRA and CDR2 YSYEKL. This CDR3 is built from 14 residues. V lost 6 bases and J 5 bases, leaving 16 bases between the germline ends. The PCR used 60 Vbeta and 13 Jbeta primers. Profiling relied on immunoSEQ multiplex PCR, and the TCRdb table lists in-frame clones only, not all of them. Among 150,000 to 200,000 clones listed, almost 80% were seen once. This TCR was sampled from a man aged 35 to 55 in good health and CMV-seropositive. The gene calls are TRBV4-1 and TRBJ1-2; no clear D gene. Sequencing used PBMCs. This CDR3 reads CASSQHSGGYGYTF. CDR3 bases: TGCGCCAGCAGTCAACATTCTGGAGGGTATGGCTACACCTTC.